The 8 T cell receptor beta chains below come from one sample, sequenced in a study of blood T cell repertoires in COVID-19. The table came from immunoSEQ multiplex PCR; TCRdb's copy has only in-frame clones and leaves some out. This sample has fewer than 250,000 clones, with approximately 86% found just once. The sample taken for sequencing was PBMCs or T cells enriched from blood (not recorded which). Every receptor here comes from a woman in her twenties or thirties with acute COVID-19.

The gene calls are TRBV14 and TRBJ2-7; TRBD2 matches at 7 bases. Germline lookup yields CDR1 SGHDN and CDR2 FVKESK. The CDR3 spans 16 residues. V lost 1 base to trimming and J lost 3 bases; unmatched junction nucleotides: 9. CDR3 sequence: CASSQGLAKIIYEQYF. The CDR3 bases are TGTGCCAGCAGCCAAGGACTAGCCAAGATCATCTACGAGCAGTACTTC.

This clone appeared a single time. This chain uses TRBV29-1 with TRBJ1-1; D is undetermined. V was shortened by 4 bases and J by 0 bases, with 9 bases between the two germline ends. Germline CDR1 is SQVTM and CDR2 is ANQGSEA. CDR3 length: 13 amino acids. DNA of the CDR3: TGCAGCGTTGGGGTGAGGATGAACACTGAAGCTTTCTTT. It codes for CSVGVRMNTEAFF.

The CDR3: CSVTGTEETQYF. The CDR3 nucleotides read TGCAGCGTGACCGGGACAGAAGAGACCCAGTACTTC. The V call is TRBV29-1, the J call TRBJ2-5, with 7 bases matching TRBD1. This CDR3 is 12 amino acids long. Germline V gene sequence: CDR1 SQVTM, CDR2 ANQGSEA. V was clipped by 6 bases and J by 3 bases; unmatched bases: 4.

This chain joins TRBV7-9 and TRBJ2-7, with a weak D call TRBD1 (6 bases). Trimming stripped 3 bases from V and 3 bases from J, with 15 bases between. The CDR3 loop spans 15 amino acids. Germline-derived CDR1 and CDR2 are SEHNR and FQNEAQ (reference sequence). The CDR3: CASSFGTRQDYEQYF. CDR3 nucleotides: TGTGCCAGCAGCTTCGGGACACGACAGGACTACGAGCAGTACTTC. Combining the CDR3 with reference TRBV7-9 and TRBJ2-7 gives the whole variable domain DTGVSQNPRHKITKRGQNVTFRCDPISEHNRLYWYRQTLGQGPEFLTYFQNEAQLEKSRLLSDRFSAERPKGSFSTLEIQRTEQGDSAMYLCASSFGTRQDYEQYFGPGTRLTVT.

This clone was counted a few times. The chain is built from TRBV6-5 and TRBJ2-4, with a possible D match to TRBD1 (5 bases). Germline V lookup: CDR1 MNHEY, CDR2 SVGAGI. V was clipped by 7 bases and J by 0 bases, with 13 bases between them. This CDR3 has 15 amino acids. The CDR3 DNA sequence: TGTGCCAGCACCACCAGGGTCCTAGCCAAAAACATTCAGTACTTC. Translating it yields CASTTRVLAKNIQYF.

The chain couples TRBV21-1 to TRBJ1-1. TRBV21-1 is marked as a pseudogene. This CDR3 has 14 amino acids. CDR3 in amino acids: CASSVAFWQPEAFF. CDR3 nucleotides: TGTGCCAGCAGCGTAGCCTTCTGGCAGCCTGAAGCTTTCTTT.

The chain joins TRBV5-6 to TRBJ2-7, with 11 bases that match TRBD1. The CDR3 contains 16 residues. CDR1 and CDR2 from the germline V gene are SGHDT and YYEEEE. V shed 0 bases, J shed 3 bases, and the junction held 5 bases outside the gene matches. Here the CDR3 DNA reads TGTGCCAGCAGCTTGGGGACAGGGGGCAAAATCTACGAGCAGTACTTC. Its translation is CASSLGTGGKIYEQYF. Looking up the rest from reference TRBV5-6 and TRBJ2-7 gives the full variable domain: DAGVTQSPTHLIKTRGQQVTLRCSPKSGHDTVSWYQQALGQGPQFIFQYYEEEERQRGNFPDRFSGHQFPNYSSELNVNALLLGDSALYLCASSLGTGGKIYEQYFGPGTRLTVT.

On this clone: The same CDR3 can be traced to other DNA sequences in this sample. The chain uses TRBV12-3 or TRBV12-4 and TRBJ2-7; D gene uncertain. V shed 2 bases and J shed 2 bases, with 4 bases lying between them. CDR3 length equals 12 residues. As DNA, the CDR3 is TGTGCCAGCAGTTTATGGCCCTACGAGCAGTACTTC. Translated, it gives CASSLWPYEQYF.